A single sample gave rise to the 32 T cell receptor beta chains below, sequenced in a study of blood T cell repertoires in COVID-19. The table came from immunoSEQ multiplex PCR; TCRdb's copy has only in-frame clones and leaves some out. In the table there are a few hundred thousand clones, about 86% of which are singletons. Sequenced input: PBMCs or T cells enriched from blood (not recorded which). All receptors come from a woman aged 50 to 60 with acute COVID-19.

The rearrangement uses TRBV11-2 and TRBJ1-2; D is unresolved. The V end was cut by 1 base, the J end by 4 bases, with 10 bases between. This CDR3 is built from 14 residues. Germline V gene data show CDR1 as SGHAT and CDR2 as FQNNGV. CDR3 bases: TGTGCCAGCAGCTTAGGACCCAGCGGCTATGGCTACACCTTC. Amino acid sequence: CASSLGPSGYGYTF.

The CDR3 DNA reads as TGTGCCTGGAGTGCCACAGGGACGGGGAATGGCTACACCTTC. This sequence encodes CAWSATGTGNGYTF. V usage is TRBV30 and J usage is TRBJ1-2, with D perhaps matching TRBD1 (6 bases). V lost 1 base and J 6 bases, leaving 15 bases between the germline ends. Germline assignment: CDR1 GTSNPN and CDR2 SVGIG (reference sequence). The CDR3 covers 14 residues.

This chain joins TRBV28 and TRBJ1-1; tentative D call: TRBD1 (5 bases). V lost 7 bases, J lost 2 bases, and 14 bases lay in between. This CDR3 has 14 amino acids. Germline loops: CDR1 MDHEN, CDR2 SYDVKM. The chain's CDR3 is CASTPGDVNTEAFF. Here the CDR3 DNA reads TGTGCCAGCACCCCGGGGGACGTCAACACTGAAGCTTTCTTT.

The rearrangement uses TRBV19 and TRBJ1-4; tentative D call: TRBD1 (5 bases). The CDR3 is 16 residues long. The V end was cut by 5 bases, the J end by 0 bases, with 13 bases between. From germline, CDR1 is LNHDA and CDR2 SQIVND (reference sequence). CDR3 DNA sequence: TGTGCCAGTAGTGGGGCAGACGCAGCAACTAATGAAAAACTGTTTTTT. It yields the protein CASSGADAATNEKLFF.

The CDR3 coding sequence is TGTGCCATCAGCGCCGGGACTAGCGGATACAATGAGCAGTTCTTC. This codes for CAISAGTSGYNEQFF. This sequence joins TRBV10-3 and TRBJ2-1; 11 bases fit TRBD2. After removal of 6 bases from V and 4 bases from J, the junction contained 5 bases not matched to a gene. The CDR3 consists of 15 residues. In germline, CDR1 is ENHRY, CDR2 SYGVKD.

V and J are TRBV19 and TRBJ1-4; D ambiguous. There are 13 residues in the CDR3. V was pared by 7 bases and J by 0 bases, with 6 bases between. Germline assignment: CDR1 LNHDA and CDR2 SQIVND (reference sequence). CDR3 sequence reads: CASTGTTNEKLFF. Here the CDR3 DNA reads TGTGCCAGTACGGGTACAACTAATGAAAAACTGTTTTTT. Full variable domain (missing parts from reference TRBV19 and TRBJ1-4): DGGITQSPKYLFRKEGQNVTLSCEQNLNHDAMYWYRQDPGQGLRLIYYSQIVNDFQKGDIAEGYSVSREKKESFPLTVTSAQKNPTAFYLCASTGTTNEKLFFGSGTQLSVL.

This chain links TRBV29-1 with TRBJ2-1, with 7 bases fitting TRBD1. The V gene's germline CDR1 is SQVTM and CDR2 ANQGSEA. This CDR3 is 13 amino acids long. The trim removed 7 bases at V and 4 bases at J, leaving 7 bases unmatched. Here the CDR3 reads CSGLRDRYNEQFF. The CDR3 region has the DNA TGCAGCGGCCTCCGGGACAGATACAATGAGCAGTTCTTC.

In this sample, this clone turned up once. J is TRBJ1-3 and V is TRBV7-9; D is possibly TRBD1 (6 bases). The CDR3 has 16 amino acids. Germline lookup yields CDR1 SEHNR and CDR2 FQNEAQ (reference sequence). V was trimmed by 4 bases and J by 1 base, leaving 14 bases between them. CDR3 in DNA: TGTGCCAGCAGCTCAATGGACAGACGGTCTGGAAACACCATATATTTT. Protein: CASSSMDRRSGNTIYF. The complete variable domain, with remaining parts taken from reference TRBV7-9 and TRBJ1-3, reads DTGVSQNPRHKITKRGQNVTFRCDPISEHNRLYWYRQTLGQGPEFLTYFQNEAQLEKSRLLSDRFSAERPKGSFSTLEIQRTEQGDSAMYLCASSSMDRRSGNTIYFGEGSWLTVV.

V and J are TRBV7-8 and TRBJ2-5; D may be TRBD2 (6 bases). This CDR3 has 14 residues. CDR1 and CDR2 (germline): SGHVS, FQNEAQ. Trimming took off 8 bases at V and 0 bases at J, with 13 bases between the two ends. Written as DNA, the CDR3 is TGTGCCAGCGGGAAGGCGGGGTACCAAGAGACCCAGTACTTC. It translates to CASGKAGYQETQYF.

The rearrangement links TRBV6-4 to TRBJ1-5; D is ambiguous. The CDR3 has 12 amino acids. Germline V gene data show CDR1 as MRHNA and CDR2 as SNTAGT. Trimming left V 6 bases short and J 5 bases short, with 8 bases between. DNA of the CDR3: TGTGCCAGCAGCCTACAGTATCAGCCCCAGCATTTT. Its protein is CASSLQYQPQHF.

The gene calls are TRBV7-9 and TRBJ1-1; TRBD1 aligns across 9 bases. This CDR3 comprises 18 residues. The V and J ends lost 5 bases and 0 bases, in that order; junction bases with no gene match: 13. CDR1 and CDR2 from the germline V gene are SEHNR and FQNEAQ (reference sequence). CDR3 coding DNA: TGTGCCAGCAGCCTAGGGCACAGGGGGCGAGTGGTGAACACTGAAGCTTTCTTT. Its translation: CASSLGHRGRVVNTEAFF.

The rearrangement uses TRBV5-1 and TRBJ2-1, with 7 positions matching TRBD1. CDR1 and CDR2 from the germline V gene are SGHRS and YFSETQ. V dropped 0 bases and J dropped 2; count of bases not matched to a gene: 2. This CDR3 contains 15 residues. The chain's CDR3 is CASSLEGAAYNEQFF. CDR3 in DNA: TGCGCCAGCAGCTTGGAGGGGGCAGCCTACAATGAGCAGTTCTTC.

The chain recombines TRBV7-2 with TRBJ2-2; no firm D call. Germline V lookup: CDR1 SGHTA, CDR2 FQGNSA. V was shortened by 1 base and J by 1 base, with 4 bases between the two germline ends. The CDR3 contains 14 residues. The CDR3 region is CASSLGQNTGELFF. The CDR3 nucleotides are TGTGCCAGCAGCTTAGGGCAGAACACCGGGGAGCTGTTTTTT. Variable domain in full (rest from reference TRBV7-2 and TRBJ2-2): GAGVSQSPSNKVTEKGKDVELRCDPISGHTALYWYRQSLGQGLEFLIYFQGNSAPDKSGLPSDRFSAERTGGSVSTLTIQRTQQEDSAVYLCASSLGQNTGELFFGEGSRLTVL.

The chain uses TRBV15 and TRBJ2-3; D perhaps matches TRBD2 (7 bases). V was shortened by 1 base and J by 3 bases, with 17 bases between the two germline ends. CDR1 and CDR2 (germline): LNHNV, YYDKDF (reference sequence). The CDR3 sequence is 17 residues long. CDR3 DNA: TGTGCCACCAGCAGAGGTGTATCGGGGGGCGGAACAGATACGCAGTATTTT. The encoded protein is CATSRGVSGGGTDTQYF.

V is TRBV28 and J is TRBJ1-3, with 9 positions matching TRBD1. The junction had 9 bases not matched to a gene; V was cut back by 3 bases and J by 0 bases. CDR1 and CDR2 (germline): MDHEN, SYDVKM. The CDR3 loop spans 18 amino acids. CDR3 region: CASSLPIGTGNSGNTIYF. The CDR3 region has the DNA TGTGCCAGCAGTTTGCCCATCGGGACAGGGAACTCTGGAAACACCATATATTTT.

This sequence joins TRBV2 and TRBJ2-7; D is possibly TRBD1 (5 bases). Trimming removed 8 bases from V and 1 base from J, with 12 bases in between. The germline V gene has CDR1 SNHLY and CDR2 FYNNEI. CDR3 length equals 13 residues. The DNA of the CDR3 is TGTGCCAGCCAGCAAGACAGATCCTACGAGCAGTACTTC. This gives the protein CASQQDRSYEQYF.

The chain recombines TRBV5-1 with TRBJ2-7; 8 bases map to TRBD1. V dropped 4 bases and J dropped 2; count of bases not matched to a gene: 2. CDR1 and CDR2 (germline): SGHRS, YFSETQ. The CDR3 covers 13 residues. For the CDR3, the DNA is TGCGCCAGCAGCGTGGGACAGGCCTACGAGCAGTACTTC. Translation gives CASSVGQAYEQYF.

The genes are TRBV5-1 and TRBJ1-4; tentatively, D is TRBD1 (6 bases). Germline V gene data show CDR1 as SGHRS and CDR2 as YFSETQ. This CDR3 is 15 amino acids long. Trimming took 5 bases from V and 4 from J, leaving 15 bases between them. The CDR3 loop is CASSRSLRGNEKLFF. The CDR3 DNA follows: TGCGCCAGCAGTCGGTCCCTCAGGGGTAATGAAAAACTGTTTTTT.

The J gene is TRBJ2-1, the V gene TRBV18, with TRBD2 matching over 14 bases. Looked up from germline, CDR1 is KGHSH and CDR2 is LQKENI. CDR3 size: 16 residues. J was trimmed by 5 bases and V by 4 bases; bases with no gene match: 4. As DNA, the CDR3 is TGTGCCAGCTCACGAGGACTAGCGGGAGGAGACAATGAGCAGTTCTTC. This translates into CASSRGLAGGDNEQFF.

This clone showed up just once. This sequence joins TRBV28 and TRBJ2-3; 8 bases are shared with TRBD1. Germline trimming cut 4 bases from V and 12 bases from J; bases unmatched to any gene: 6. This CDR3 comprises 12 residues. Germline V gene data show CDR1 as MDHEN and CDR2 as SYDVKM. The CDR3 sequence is CASSSTGAIQYF. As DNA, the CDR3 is TGTGCCAGCAGTTCGACAGGGGCGATACAGTATTTT. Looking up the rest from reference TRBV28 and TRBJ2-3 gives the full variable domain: DVKVTQSSRYLVKRTGEKVFLECVQDMDHENMFWYRQDPGLGLRLIYFSYDVKMKEKGDIPEGYSVSREKKERFSLILESASTNQTSMYLCASSSTGAIQYFGPGTRLTVL.

DNA of the CDR3: TGTGCCAGTAGTATAGCCAGGGGGCCTCAGCCCCAGCATTTT. Protein: CASSIARGPQPQHF. The chain uses TRBV19 and TRBJ1-5, with 8 bases identical to TRBD1. There are 14 residues in the CDR3. V lost 1 base to trimming and J lost 6 bases; unmatched junction nucleotides: 2. CDR1 LNHDA and CDR2 SQIVND come from the germline V gene (reference sequence). Filled out from reference TRBV19 and TRBJ1-5, the complete variable domain reads DGGITQSPKYLFRKEGQNVTLSCEQNLNHDAMYWYRQDPGQGLRLIYYSQIVNDFQKGDIAEGYSVSREKKESFPLTVTSAQKNPTAFYLCASSIARGPQPQHFGDGTRLSIL.

The CDR3 loop is CASSSTGGAETQYF. The CDR3 bases are TGTGCCAGCAGTTCGACAGGGGGCGCAGAGACCCAGTACTTC. The chain recombines TRBV28 with TRBJ2-5, with TRBD1 identical over 10 bases. This CDR3 has 14 residues. V lost 4 bases, J lost 4 bases, and 3 bases stayed unmatched. CDR1 and CDR2 from the germline V gene are MDHEN and SYDVKM. The full variable domain, its missing parts supplied by reference TRBV28 and TRBJ2-5, is DVKVTQSSRYLVKRTGEKVFLECVQDMDHENMFWYRQDPGLGLRLIYFSYDVKMKEKGDIPEGYSVSREKKERFSLILESASTNQTSMYLCASSSTGGAETQYFGPGTRLLVL.

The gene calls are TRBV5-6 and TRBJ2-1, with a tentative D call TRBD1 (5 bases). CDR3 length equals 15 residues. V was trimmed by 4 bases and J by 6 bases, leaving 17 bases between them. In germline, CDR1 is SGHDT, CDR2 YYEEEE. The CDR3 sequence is CASSLAPGQSNEQFF. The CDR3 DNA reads TGTGCCAGCAGCCTCGCTCCAGGGCAGAGCAATGAGCAGTTCTTC. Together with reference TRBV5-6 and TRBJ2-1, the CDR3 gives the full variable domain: DAGVTQSPTHLIKTRGQQVTLRCSPKSGHDTVSWYQQALGQGPQFIFQYYEEEERQRGNFPDRFSGHQFPNYSSELNVNALLLGDSALYLCASSLAPGQSNEQFFGPGTRLTVL.

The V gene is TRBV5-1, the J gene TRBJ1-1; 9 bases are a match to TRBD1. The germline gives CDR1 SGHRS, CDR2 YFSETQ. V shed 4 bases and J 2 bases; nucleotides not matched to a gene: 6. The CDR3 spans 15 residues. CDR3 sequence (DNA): TGCGCCAGCAGCCTATGGACAGGGGAAAACACTGAAGCTTTCTTT. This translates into CASSLWTGENTEAFF.

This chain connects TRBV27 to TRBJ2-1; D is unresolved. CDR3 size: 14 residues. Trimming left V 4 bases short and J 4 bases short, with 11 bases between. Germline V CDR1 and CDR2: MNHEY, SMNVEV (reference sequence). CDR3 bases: TGTGCCAGCAGTTACAACCCCAAGTACAATGAGCAGTTCTTC. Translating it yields CASSYNPKYNEQFF.

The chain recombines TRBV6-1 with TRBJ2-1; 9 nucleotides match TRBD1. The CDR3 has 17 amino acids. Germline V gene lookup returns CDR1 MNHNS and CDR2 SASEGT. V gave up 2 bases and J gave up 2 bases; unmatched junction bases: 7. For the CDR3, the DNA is TGTGCCAGCAGTGAATGGGTGGGGACAGGGCCCTACAATGAGCAGTTCTTC. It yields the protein CASSEWVGTGPYNEQFF.

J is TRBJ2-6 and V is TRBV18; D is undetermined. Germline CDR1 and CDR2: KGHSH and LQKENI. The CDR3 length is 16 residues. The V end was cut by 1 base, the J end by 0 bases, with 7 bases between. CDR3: CASSPLVRSGANVLTF. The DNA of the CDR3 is TGTGCCAGCTCACCACTCGTCCGCTCTGGGGCCAACGTCCTGACTTTC.

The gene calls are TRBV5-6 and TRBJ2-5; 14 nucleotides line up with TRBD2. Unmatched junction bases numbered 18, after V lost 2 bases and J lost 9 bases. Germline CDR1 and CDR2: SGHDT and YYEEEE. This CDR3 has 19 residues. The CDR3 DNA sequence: TGTGCCAGCAGCTTCCCGGGACAACCCAGACTAGCGGGAGGGCGGGCCCAGTACTTC. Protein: CASSFPGQPRLAGGRAQYF.

The CDR3 loop reads CAWSRDFQETQYF. Written as DNA, the CDR3 is TGTGCCTGGAGCCGGGACTTTCAAGAGACCCAGTACTTC. The chain joins TRBV30 to TRBJ2-5; D is perhaps TRBD2 (6 bases). The CDR3 length is 13 residues. Germline V gene lookup returns CDR1 GTSNPN and CDR2 SVGIG (reference sequence). V was pared by 3 bases and J by 2 bases, with 10 bases between.

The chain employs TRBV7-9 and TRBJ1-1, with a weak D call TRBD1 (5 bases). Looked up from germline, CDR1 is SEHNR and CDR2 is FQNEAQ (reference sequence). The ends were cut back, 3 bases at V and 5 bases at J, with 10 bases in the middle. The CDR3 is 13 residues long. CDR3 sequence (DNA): TGTGCCAGCAGCTTTCAGGGCGCGACTGAAGCTTTCTTT. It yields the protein CASSFQGATEAFF.

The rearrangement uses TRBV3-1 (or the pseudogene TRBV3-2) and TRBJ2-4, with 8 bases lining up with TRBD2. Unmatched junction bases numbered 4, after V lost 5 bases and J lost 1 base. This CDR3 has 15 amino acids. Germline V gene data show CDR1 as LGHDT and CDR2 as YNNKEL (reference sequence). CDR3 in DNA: TGTGCCAGCAGCACTTTAGCGGGGGCCAAAAACATTCAGTACTTC. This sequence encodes CASSTLAGAKNIQYF.

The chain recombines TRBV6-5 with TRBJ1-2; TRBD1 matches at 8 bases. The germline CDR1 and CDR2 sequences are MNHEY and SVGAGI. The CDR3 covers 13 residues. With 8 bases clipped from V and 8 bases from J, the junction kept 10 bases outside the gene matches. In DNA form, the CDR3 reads TGTGCCAGCCGATTGGGACCAGGGGGCGGCTACACCTTC. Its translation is CASRLGPGGGYTF.